A selection of T cell receptor beta chains follows, all from one sample in a study of blood T cell repertoires in COVID-19. Sequenced by immunoSEQ multiplex PCR; TCRdb stores in-frame clones only, minus some. The table lists tens of thousands of clones, approximately 89% of them singletons, with 8.5% in the top ten. Sequenced sample: peripheral blood. The receptors stem from a human donor in a cohort sampled during active COVID-19. CDR3s include the opening cysteine and the closing phenylalanine or tryptophan. D genes are given only for firm matches. The size entry is marked missing in some rows and otherwise reads once, few, many or a size class.

j_gene: TRBJ1-1; abundance: -; v_gene: TRBV18; d_gene: -; CDR3aa: CASSPSPQYTEAFF; CDR3nt: TGTGCCAGCTCACCTTCCCCCCAGTACACTGAAGCTTTCTTT
j_gene: TRBJ1-2; abundance: -; v_gene: TRBV6-2/TRBV6-3; d_gene: TRBD1; CDR3aa: CASSYGWTGGADGYTF; CDR3nt: TGTGCCAGCAGTTACGGGTGGACAGGGGGCGCGGATGGCTACACCTTC
j_gene: TRBJ1-4; abundance: -; v_gene: TRBV18; d_gene: -; CDR3aa: CASSPGGNEKLFF; CDR3nt: TGTGCCAGCTCACCAGGGGGCAATGAAAAACTGTTTTTT
j_gene: TRBJ1-2; abundance: -; v_gene: TRBV2; d_gene: TRBD1; CDR3aa: CASIVTGWRANYGYTF; CDR3nt: TGTGCCAGCATCGTGACAGGGTGGCGAGCTAACTATGGCTACACCTTC
j_gene: TRBJ2-7; abundance: -; v_gene: TRBV4-2; d_gene: -; CDR3aa: CASSQARVSYEQYF; CDR3nt: TGTGCCAGCAGCCAAGCCCGGGTTTCCTACGAGCAGTACTTC
j_gene: TRBJ1-1; abundance: once; v_gene: TRBV7-8; d_gene: TRBD1; CDR3aa: CASSYLPGQGARVEAFF; CDR3nt: TGTGCCAGCAGTTATCTTCCGGGACAGGGGGCACGGGTTGAAGCTTTCTTT
j_gene: TRBJ2-7; abundance: -; v_gene: TRBV28; d_gene: TRBD2; CDR3aa: CASGLAEIYEQYF; CDR3nt: TGTGCCAGCGGACTAGCGGAGATCTACGAGCAGTACTTC
j_gene: TRBJ1-2; abundance: -; v_gene: TRBV7-3; d_gene: TRBD1; CDR3aa: CASSSRQGVYGYTF; CDR3nt: TGTGCCAGCAGCTCTCGACAGGGGGTCTATGGCTACACCTTC
j_gene: TRBJ1-2; abundance: -; v_gene: TRBV5-4; d_gene: TRBD1; CDR3aa: CASSGGQGERYGYTF; CDR3nt: TGTGCCAGCAGCGGCGGACAGGGAGAACGCTATGGCTACACCTTC
j_gene: TRBJ1-4; abundance: -; v_gene: TRBV14; d_gene: -; CDR3aa: CASSQDFGRGATNEKLFF; CDR3nt: TGTGCCAGCAGCCAAGATTTTGGGAGGGGAGCCACAAATGAAAAACTGTTTTTT
j_gene: TRBJ1-1; abundance: -; v_gene: TRBV5-4; d_gene: -; CDR3aa: CAVIKGFSGNTEAFF; CDR3nt: TGTGCCGTAATAAAGGGGTTCAGTGGGAACACTGAAGCTTTCTTT
j_gene: TRBJ1-2; abundance: once; v_gene: TRBV9; d_gene: -; CDR3aa: CASSVLGRGYTF; CDR3nt: TGTGCCAGCAGCGTCCTGGGGCGTGGCTACACCTTC
j_gene: TRBJ2-7; abundance: -; v_gene: TRBV5-1; d_gene: TRBD2; CDR3aa: CASSFHSGGGAEQYF; CDR3nt: TGCGCCAGCAGCTTCCATAGCGGGGGGGGTGCCGAGCAGTACTTC
j_gene: TRBJ2-7; abundance: -; v_gene: TRBV11-2; d_gene: -; CDR3aa: CASSFARGGYEQYF; CDR3nt: TGTGCCAGCAGCTTTGCACGGGGTGGTTACGAGCAGTACTTC
j_gene: TRBJ1-1; abundance: -; v_gene: TRBV11-2; d_gene: TRBD1; CDR3aa: CASSLVFYRTGGTEAFF; CDR3nt: TGTGCCAGCAGCTTAGTTTTTTACAGGACAGGGGGTACTGAAGCTTTCTTT
j_gene: TRBJ2-7; abundance: -; v_gene: TRBV7-3; d_gene: TRBD2; CDR3aa: CASSPAGGHEQYF; CDR3nt: TGTGCCAGCAGCCCTGCGGGGGGGCACGAGCAGTACTTC
j_gene: TRBJ2-1; abundance: -; v_gene: TRBV4-1; d_gene: -; CDR3aa: CASSQDRREAYNEQFF; CDR3nt: TGCGCCAGCAGCCAAGATAGAAGGGAGGCCTACAATGAGCAGTTCTTC
j_gene: TRBJ1-1; abundance: -; v_gene: TRBV6-6; d_gene: -; CDR3aa: CASSYPTGVGDTEAFF; CDR3nt: TGTGCCAGCAGTTACCCGACGGGGGTGGGAGACACTGAAGCTTTCTTT
j_gene: TRBJ2-5; abundance: -; v_gene: TRBV27; d_gene: -; CDR3aa: CASSRALGSETQYF; CDR3nt: TGTGCCAGCAGCCGGGCGTTGGGGAGCGAGACCCAGTACTTC
j_gene: TRBJ2-7; abundance: -; v_gene: TRBV5-5; d_gene: TRBD1; CDR3aa: CASSLRTGGHEQYF; CDR3nt: TGTGCCAGCAGCTTGCGGACAGGGGGCCACGAGCAGTACTTC
j_gene: TRBJ2-5; abundance: -; v_gene: TRBV12-3/TRBV12-4; d_gene: -; CDR3aa: CASTVAGQETQYF; CDR3nt: TGTGCCAGCACGGTGGCAGGACAAGAGACCCAGTACTTC
j_gene: TRBJ2-7; abundance: -; v_gene: TRBV4-3; d_gene: -; CDR3aa: CASSQGVGDSYEQYF; CDR3nt: TGCGCCAGCAGCCAAGGTGTCGGGGACTCCTACGAGCAGTACTTC
j_gene: TRBJ2-5; abundance: -; v_gene: TRBV11-2; d_gene: -; CDR3aa: CASSLAGTSHETQYF; CDR3nt: TGTGCCAGCAGCTTAGCTGGGACTTCCCATGAGACCCAGTACTTC
j_gene: TRBJ2-7; abundance: -; v_gene: TRBV7-6; d_gene: TRBD1; CDR3aa: CASSQFLGQASSYEQYF; CDR3nt: TGTGCCAGCAGCCAATTTTTAGGACAGGCCAGCTCCTACGAGCAGTACTTC
j_gene: TRBJ2-3; abundance: -; v_gene: TRBV4-2; d_gene: -; CDR3aa: CASSPYYASTDTQYF; CDR3nt: TGTGCCAGCAGCCCGTACTACGCTAGCACAGATACGCAGTATTTT
j_gene: TRBJ1-2; abundance: once; v_gene: TRBV3-1/TRBV3-2; d_gene: -; CDR3aa: CASSQISGVNYGYTF; CDR3nt: TGTGCCAGCAGCCAAATTTCGGGAGTTAACTATGGCTACACCTTC
j_gene: TRBJ2-7; abundance: -; v_gene: TRBV4-1; d_gene: TRBD1; CDR3aa: CASSQSGTGAYEQYF; CDR3nt: TGCGCCAGCAGCCAATCCGGGACAGGGGCCTACGAGCAGTACTTC
j_gene: TRBJ1-2; abundance: once; v_gene: TRBV27; d_gene: -; CDR3aa: CASGRDRGYGYTF; CDR3nt: TGTGCCAGCGGAAGAGATAGGGGCTATGGCTACACCTTC
j_gene: TRBJ2-7; abundance: -; v_gene: TRBV30; d_gene: TRBD1; CDR3aa: CAWRRGQGIYEQYF; CDR3nt: TGTGCCTGGAGAAGGGGACAGGGGATCTACGAGCAGTACTTC
j_gene: TRBJ1-2; abundance: -; v_gene: TRBV3-1/TRBV3-2; d_gene: -; CDR3aa: CASSHPHWGIYGYTF; CDR3nt: TGTGCCAGCAGCCACCCTCACTGGGGCATATATGGCTACACCTTC
j_gene: TRBJ2-1; abundance: -; v_gene: TRBV10-1; d_gene: TRBD1; CDR3aa: CASSSLRGSSYNEQFF; CDR3nt: TGCGCCAGCAGCTCTCTCAGGGGGAGCTCCTACAATGAGCAGTTCTTC
j_gene: TRBJ1-4; abundance: -; v_gene: TRBV9; d_gene: -; CDR3aa: CASSGGPIPGVTNEKLFF; CDR3nt: TGTGCCAGCAGCGGGGGCCCGATTCCAGGGGTAACTAATGAAAAACTGTTTTTT
j_gene: TRBJ1-6; abundance: -; v_gene: TRBV28; d_gene: TRBD1; CDR3aa: CASSSPGTVNSPLHF; CDR3nt: TGTGCCAGCTCCTCACCCGGGACAGTTAATTCACCCCTCCACTTT
j_gene: TRBJ2-7; abundance: -; v_gene: TRBV27; d_gene: TRBD1; CDR3aa: CASTSATGQVLGEQYF; CDR3nt: TGTGCCAGCACTTCTGCTACCGGACAGGTACTGGGCGAGCAGTACTTC
j_gene: TRBJ2-7; abundance: -; v_gene: TRBV11-2; d_gene: -; CDR3aa: CASSLHLQGSSYEQYF; CDR3nt: TGTGCCAGCAGCCTCCATCTTCAGGGGAGCTCCTACGAGCAGTACTTC
j_gene: TRBJ1-1; abundance: -; v_gene: TRBV3-1/TRBV3-2; d_gene: -; CDR3aa: CASSQDGWAGPAEAFF; CDR3nt: TGTGCCAGCAGCCAAGATGGGTGGGCAGGGCCTGCTGAAGCTTTCTTT
j_gene: TRBJ1-1; abundance: -; v_gene: TRBV6-4; d_gene: -; CDR3aa: CASSEGANTEAFF; CDR3nt: TGTGCCAGCAGTGAGGGGGCAAACACTGAAGCTTTCTTT
j_gene: TRBJ1-2; abundance: -; v_gene: TRBV5-1; d_gene: -; CDR3aa: CASSLDASYGYTF; CDR3nt: TGCGCCAGCAGCTTGGACGCCAGCTATGGCTACACCTTC
j_gene: TRBJ2-7; abundance: -; v_gene: TRBV6-5; d_gene: -; CDR3aa: CASSSGDEQYF; CDR3nt: TGTGCCAGCAGTTCCGGAGACGAGCAGTACTTC
j_gene: TRBJ2-7; abundance: -; v_gene: TRBV28; d_gene: -; CDR3aa: CASSRQGYEQYF; CDR3nt: TGTGCCAGCAGTCGTCAGGGCTACGAGCAGTACTTC
j_gene: TRBJ1-5; abundance: -; v_gene: TRBV28; d_gene: -; CDR3aa: CASSFGSNQPQHF; CDR3nt: TGTGCCAGCAGTTTCGGGAGCAATCAGCCCCAGCATTTT
j_gene: TRBJ2-2; abundance: -; v_gene: TRBV5-1; d_gene: -; CDR3aa: CASSLEGAAGELFF; CDR3nt: TGCGCCAGCAGCTTGGAAGGGGCCGCCGGGGAGCTGTTTTTT
j_gene: TRBJ2-7; abundance: -; v_gene: TRBV5-3; d_gene: TRBD2; CDR3aa: CARSTQAGGNHEQYF; CDR3nt: TGTGCCAGAAGCACCCAAGCGGGGGGCAACCACGAGCAGTACTTC
j_gene: TRBJ1-1; abundance: -; v_gene: TRBV11-2; d_gene: TRBD1; CDR3aa: CASSPHSRTGNTEAFF; CDR3nt: TGTGCCAGCAGCCCGCACTCTAGGACAGGGAATACTGAAGCTTTCTTT
j_gene: TRBJ1-4; abundance: once; v_gene: TRBV9; d_gene: -; CDR3aa: CASGGAATNEKLFF; CDR3nt: TGTGCCAGCGGGGGGGCTGCAACTAATGAAAAACTGTTTTTT
j_gene: TRBJ1-5; abundance: -; v_gene: TRBV28; d_gene: -; CDR3aa: CASQLRGEGNQPQHF; CDR3nt: TGTGCCTCCCAGTTGCGGGGGGAGGGCAATCAGCCCCAGCATTTT
j_gene: TRBJ2-7; abundance: -; v_gene: TRBV7-9; d_gene: TRBD2; CDR3aa: CASSYSREGFGEQYF; CDR3nt: TGTGCCAGCAGCTACTCCCGGGAGGGATTCGGCGAGCAGTACTTC
j_gene: TRBJ1-5; abundance: -; v_gene: TRBV27; d_gene: -; CDR3aa: CASSFGRYQPQHF; CDR3nt: TGTGCCAGCAGCTTCGGTCGGTATCAGCCCCAGCATTTT
j_gene: TRBJ2-7; abundance: -; v_gene: TRBV27; d_gene: TRBD2; CDR3aa: CASSSPSTSAGREQYF; CDR3nt: TGTGCCAGCAGTTCCCCAAGCACTAGCGCTGGGAGGGAGCAGTACTTC
j_gene: TRBJ2-1; abundance: -; v_gene: TRBV6-6; d_gene: -; CDR3aa: CASTRDLRDARQFF; CDR3nt: TGTGCCAGCACTCGGGACCTGAGGGATGCAAGGCAGTTCTTC
j_gene: TRBJ1-2; abundance: once; v_gene: TRBV5-1; d_gene: -; CDR3aa: CASSLDGANYGYTF; CDR3nt: TGCGCCAGCAGCTTGGACGGAGCTAACTATGGCTACACCTTC
j_gene: TRBJ1-4; abundance: -; v_gene: TRBV30; d_gene: -; CDR3aa: CAWRGRLGEKLFF; CDR3nt: TGTGCCTGGAGGGGCAGGCTGGGCGAAAAACTGTTTTTT